This T cell receptor (beta chain) was documented in a study of blood T cell repertoires in COVID-19. The CDR3 is made up of 16 amino acids. CDR1 is SGDLS and CDR2 is YYNGEE in the germline V gene. V was pared by 2 bases and J by 0 bases, with 13 bases between. In the original workflow: The assay estimated nucleated cells by amplifying reference gene primers. The repertoire was sequenced with immunoSEQ multiplex PCR; TCRdb's copy has only in-frame clones and lacks some. V, J and clone size derive from that table, while D and trimming were established from the DNA sequence. Of about 190,000 clones listed, 70% to 80% were seen once; the top ten hold around an eighth.

The V and J genes are TRBV9 and TRBJ2-3; possibly TRBD2 for D (6 bases). The source of this sequence is a woman aged 50 to 65 with acute or convalescent COVID-19. The sequencing input was peripheral blood. The chain's CDR3 is CASSVSSGLSTDTQYF. In nucleotides, the CDR3 is TGTGCCAGCAGCGTTTCGAGCGGGCTAAGCACAGATACGCAGTATTTT.